One and the same sample provided the 22 T cell receptor beta chains below, sequenced in a study of shared clonotypes between healthy human individuals. Repertoires were generated with immunoSEQ multiplex PCR, while TCRdb's copy carries only in-frame clones and drops some. The sample has more than 1.2 million clones; approximately 98.5% are singletons. Material for sequencing was naive CD4+ T cells sorted from blood. Subset meaning: CD45RA+ positively selected. The receptor source for this set is a man aged 25-40 years in good health.

The chain carries TRBV9 and TRBJ2-7, with D possibly TRBD1 on 6 matching bases. Per the germline V gene, CDR1 is SGDLS and CDR2 is YYNGEE. CDR3 size: 15 residues. V gave up 3 bases and J gave up 4 bases, with 17 bases separating them. CDR3 residues: CASSADPGQLYEQYF. CDR3 coding DNA: TGTGCCAGCAGCGCCGACCCGGGACAACTGTACGAGCAGTACTTC.

V gene TRBV4-3 combines with J gene TRBJ1-2; possibly TRBD1 for D (5 bases). CDR1 is LGHNA and CDR2 is YSLEER in the germline V gene. This CDR3 has 17 residues. Trimming took 0 bases from V and 6 from J, leaving 20 bases between them. CDR3 nucleotide sequence: TGCGCCAGCAGCCAAGATGGGATATTGGGCAGGGTTGATGGCTACACCTTC. As protein: CASSQDGILGRVDGYTF.

The genes are TRBV5-1 and TRBJ2-5; 12 bases line up with TRBD2. The CDR3 is 15 amino acids. The germline V gene encodes CDR1 SGHRS and CDR2 YFSETQ. Trimming at V came to 4 bases and at J to 4 bases, leaving 5 bases not matched to a gene. The CDR3 coding sequence is TGCGCCAGCAGCCACAGACTAGCGGGAGTAGAGACCCAGTACTTC. It yields the protein CASSHRLAGVETQYF.

This chain joins TRBV11-2 and TRBJ2-3; D is unclear. Germline CDR1 reads SGHAT; CDR2 reads FQNNGV. The CDR3 contains 13 residues. Trimming removed 0 bases at V and 4 bases at J, with 5 bases between. This CDR3 reads CASSLEVADTQYF. As DNA, the CDR3 is TGTGCCAGCAGCTTAGAAGTAGCAGATACGCAGTATTTT. Drawing the rest from reference TRBV11-2 and TRBJ2-3, the complete variable domain is EAGVAQSPRYKIIEKRQSVAFWCNPISGHATLYWYQQILGQGPKLLIQFQNNGVVDDSQLPKDRFSAERLKGVDSTLKIQPAKLEDSAVYLCASSLEVADTQYFGPGTRLTVL.

The chain employs TRBV13 and TRBJ2-3; D might be TRBD1 (6 bases). This CDR3 is built from 15 residues. The germline gives CDR1 PRHDT, CDR2 FYEKMQ (reference sequence). Between the trimmed V and J ends, which lost 5 bases and 2 bases, there was a span of 14 bases. In DNA form, the CDR3 reads TGTGCCAGCAGCACGTTCTCAGGGGTCACAGATACGCAGTATTTT. This encodes CASSTFSGVTDTQYF.

The chain links TRBV15 to TRBJ2-7; 7 bases are a match to TRBD2. V lost 5 bases and J lost 2; bases outside the gene matches: 9. This CDR3 spans 15 amino acids. Germline CDR1 LNHNV, CDR2 YYDKDF (reference sequence). In nucleotides, the CDR3 is TGTGCCACCAGCCCCGGGAGGTCATCTGCCTACGAGCAGTACTTC. Encoded protein: CATSPGRSSAYEQYF.

The chain carries TRBV29-1 and TRBJ2-1; D is undetermined. Germline CDR1 and CDR2: SQVTM and ANQGSEA. The CDR3 has 12 amino acids. V lost 3 bases and J lost 9, with 12 bases in between. The CDR3 nucleotides read TGCAGCGTTGACCTCCGCGGTATTGAGCAGTTCTTC. Translation: CSVDLRGIEQFF.

The V gene is TRBV28, the J gene TRBJ1-5; D unclear. This CDR3 comprises 13 residues. Trimming pared 3 bases from V and 5 bases from J, leaving 8 bases between. The germline gives CDR1 MDHEN, CDR2 SYDVKM. CDR3 sequence (DNA): TGTGCCAGCAGTTTCCCCCGAGATCAGCCCCAGCATTTT. Translation: CASSFPRDQPQHF.

The genes are TRBV4-3 and TRBJ1-4; D possibly corresponds to TRBD1 (5 bases). The length of the CDR3 is 17 residues. V was shortened by 5 bases and J by 7 bases, with 23 bases between the two germline ends. Per the germline V gene, CDR1 is LGHNA and CDR2 is YSLEER. CDR3 bases: TGCGCCAGCAGCTTTAATCCCACCGCCGGGGGACGTGAAAAACTGTTTTTT. As protein: CASSFNPTAGGREKLFF.

This clone appeared a single time. J is TRBJ2-3 and V is TRBV5-1, with TRBD2 as a possible D gene (5 bases). Germline V gene lookup returns CDR1 SGHRS and CDR2 YFSETQ. The CDR3 totals 15 residues. Trimming took off 7 bases at V and 2 bases at J, with 17 bases between the two ends. DNA of the CDR3: TGCGCCAGCGGTCCCACCGGGATCTCCACAGATACGCAGTATTTT. It encodes CASGPTGISTDTQYF.

The chain links TRBV7-2 to TRBJ1-2; TRBD1 agrees at 9 bases. Germline CDR1 and CDR2: SGHTA and FQGNSA. With V trimmed by 3 bases and J by 4 bases, 6 bases remained unmatched. This CDR3 spans 15 amino acids. CDR3 in amino acids: CASSLEGTGFYGYTF. DNA of the CDR3: TGTGCCAGCAGCTTGGAGGGGACAGGGTTCTATGGCTACACCTTC.

Concerning this clone itself: Other DNA sequences in the sample encode the same CDR3. The J gene is TRBJ2-7, the V gene TRBV11-2; D remains ambiguous. V lost 5 bases and J 1 base, leaving 6 bases between the germline ends. This CDR3 comprises 12 residues. Germline V gene lookup returns CDR1 SGHAT and CDR2 FQNNGV. The chain's CDR3 is CASSLGSYEQYF. The CDR3 DNA reads as TGTGCCAGCAGCCTCGGGTCCTACGAGCAGTACTTC.

The chain employs TRBV7-8 and TRBJ2-1, with 8 bases matching TRBD2. The CDR3 has 15 amino acids. The germline gives CDR1 SGHVS, CDR2 FQNEAQ. J lost 2 bases, V lost 6 bases, and 6 bases had no gene match. The CDR3 DNA reads TGTGCCAGCAGTCCCAGCGGGAGTCCCTACAATGAGCAGTTCTTC. It is translated as CASSPSGSPYNEQFF.

The V gene is TRBV18, the J gene TRBJ1-5; perhaps TRBD1 as D (5 bases). This CDR3 region has 16 residues. Germline V gene sequence: CDR1 KGHSH, CDR2 LQKENI. Deletions cut 1 base from V and 2 bases from J, with 12 bases between. Written as DNA, the CDR3 is TGTGCCAGCTCACCACGCCCGGGACCCCGCAATCAGCCCCAGCATTTT. This gives the protein CASSPRPGPRNQPQHF.

V gene TRBV29-1 combines with J gene TRBJ1-4; 7 nucleotides agree with TRBD1. Trimming at V came to 6 bases and at J to 8 bases, leaving 6 bases not matched to a gene. Germline V gives CDR1 SQVTM, CDR2 ANQGSEA. The CDR3 runs 12 residues. The CDR3 region has the DNA TGCAGCGTCGGGACAGTAGGCGAAAAACTGTTTTTT. Amino acids: CSVGTVGEKLFF.

The gene calls are TRBV11-2 and TRBJ2-1; D is uncertain. This CDR3 region has 14 residues. Deletions cut 4 bases from V and 5 bases from J, with 12 bases between. The germline gives CDR1 SGHAT, CDR2 FQNNGV. The CDR3 sequence is CASSYRTRNNEQFF. CDR3 bases: TGTGCCAGCAGCTACCGAACCAGGAACAATGAGCAGTTCTTC.

This chain joins TRBV29-1 and TRBJ2-1; the match to TRBD1 covers 7 bases. V gave up 0 bases and J gave up 8 bases; unmatched junction bases: 7. This CDR3 region has 14 residues. Germline V gene sequence: CDR1 SQVTM, CDR2 ANQGSEA. The CDR3 DNA is TGCAGCGTTGAAGAGGTGACAGGGTATCATGAGCAGTTCTTC. It yields the protein CSVEEVTGYHEQFF.

This chain links TRBV7-2 with TRBJ2-1; 9 bases fit TRBD2. Germline V gene data show CDR1 as SGHTA and CDR2 as FQGNSA. The CDR3 consists of 14 residues. After removal of 5 bases from V and 6 bases from J, the junction contained 5 bases not matched to a gene. CDR3 sequence reads: CASSPGLAFNEQFF. CDR3 coding DNA: TGTGCCAGCAGCCCGGGACTAGCCTTCAATGAGCAGTTCTTC.

V usage is TRBV6-1 and J usage is TRBJ2-6, with unresolved D. Between the trimmed V and J ends, which lost 2 bases and 0 bases, there was a span of 17 bases. Germline V gene lookup returns CDR1 MNHNS and CDR2 SASEGT. This CDR3 contains 19 residues. CDR3 DNA sequence: TGTGCCAGCAGTGAAAGGGCACCCTGGAGCAGCTCTGGGGCCAACGTCCTGACTTTC. Amino acid sequence: CASSERAPWSSSGANVLTF.

This clone was seen a single time. V is TRBV4-3 and J is TRBJ2-7; D possibly corresponds to TRBD2 (5 bases). V shed 0 bases and J shed 1 base, with 13 bases lying between them. The CDR3 spans 16 residues. The germline CDR1 and CDR2 sequences are LGHNA and YSLEER. CDR3 loop: CASSQDLGLTSYEQYF. The CDR3 DNA follows: TGCGCCAGCAGCCAAGATTTAGGACTTACATCCTACGAGCAGTACTTC.

This chain uses TRBV5-6 with TRBJ2-2, with TRBD2 matching over 11 bases. Looked up from germline, CDR1 is SGHDT and CDR2 is YYEEEE. CDR3 size: 17 residues. With V trimmed by 0 bases and J by 5 bases, 6 bases remained unmatched. CDR3 protein: CASSLEIAGGYTGELFF. For the CDR3, the DNA is TGTGCCAGCAGCTTGGAGATAGCGGGAGGGTATACCGGGGAGCTGTTTTTT.

V is TRBV18 and J is TRBJ2-3; tentatively, D is TRBD2 (5 bases). The CDR3 extends over 16 amino acids. Germline-derived CDR1 and CDR2 are KGHSH and LQKENI. V lost 6 bases and J 0 bases, leaving 16 bases between the germline ends. This chain's CDR3 is CASSPEEPTSTDTQYF. CDR3 nucleotide sequence: TGTGCCAGCTCCCCGGAGGAACCAACTAGCACAGATACGCAGTATTTT.